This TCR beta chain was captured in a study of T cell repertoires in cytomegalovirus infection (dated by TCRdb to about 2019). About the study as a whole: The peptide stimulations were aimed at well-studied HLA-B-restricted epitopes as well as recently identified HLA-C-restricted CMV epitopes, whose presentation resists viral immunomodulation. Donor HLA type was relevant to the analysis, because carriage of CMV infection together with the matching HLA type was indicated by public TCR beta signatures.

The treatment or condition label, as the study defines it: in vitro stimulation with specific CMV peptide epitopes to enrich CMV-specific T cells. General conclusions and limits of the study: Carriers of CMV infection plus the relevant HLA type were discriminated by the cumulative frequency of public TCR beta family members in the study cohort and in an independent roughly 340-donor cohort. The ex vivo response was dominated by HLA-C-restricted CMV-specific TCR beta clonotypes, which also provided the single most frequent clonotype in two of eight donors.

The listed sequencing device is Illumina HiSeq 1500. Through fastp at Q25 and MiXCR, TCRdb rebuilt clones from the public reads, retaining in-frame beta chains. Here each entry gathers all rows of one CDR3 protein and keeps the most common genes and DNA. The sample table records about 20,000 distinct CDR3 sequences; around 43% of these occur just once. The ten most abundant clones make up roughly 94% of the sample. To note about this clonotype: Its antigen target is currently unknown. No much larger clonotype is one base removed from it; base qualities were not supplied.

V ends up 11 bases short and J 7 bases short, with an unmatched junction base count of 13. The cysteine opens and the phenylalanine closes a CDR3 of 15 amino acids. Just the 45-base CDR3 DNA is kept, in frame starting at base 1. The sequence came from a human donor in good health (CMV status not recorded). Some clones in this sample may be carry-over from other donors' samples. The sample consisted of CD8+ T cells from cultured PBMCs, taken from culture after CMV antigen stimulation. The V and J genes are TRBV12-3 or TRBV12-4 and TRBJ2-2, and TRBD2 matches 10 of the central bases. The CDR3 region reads CAGKEGTSVGGELFF. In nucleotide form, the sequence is TGTGCCGGGAAGGAGGGGACTAGCGTAGGCGGGGAGCTGTTTTTT.